This is a list of T cell receptor beta chains from one sample in a study of T cell repertoires in cytomegalovirus infection. Each CDR3 protein is one row after TCRdb ran MiXCR on the reads. The sample lists roughly 120,000 distinct CDR3 sequences; about 32% were seen once. For these TCRs, the target antigens are not known. Material: CD8+ T cells from cultured PBMCs, obtained from culture after CMV antigen stimulation. The origin of the receptors is a human donor in good health (CMV status not recorded). Some clones in this sample may be carry-over from other donors' samples. Each CDR3 is given with its conserved first and last residue.

CDR3aa: CAIKGLMYNEQFF
j_gene: TRBJ2-1
v_gene: TRBV10-3

CDR3aa: CASRPPPYFAGGMKDGYTF
j_gene: TRBJ1-2
v_gene: TRBV6-2/TRBV6-3

CDR3aa: CASSFSMTGELFF
j_gene: TRBJ2-2
v_gene: TRBV6-5

CDR3aa: CASSEVAGGPDTQYF
j_gene: TRBJ2-3
v_gene: TRBV6-1

CDR3aa: CASSFPNGGAEETQYF
j_gene: TRBJ2-5
v_gene: TRBV7-2

CDR3aa: CASSIVQQDQPQHF
j_gene: TRBJ1-5
v_gene: TRBV19

CDR3aa: CASSRLARTDTQYF
j_gene: TRBJ2-3
v_gene: TRBV6-6

CDR3aa: CASSDLSVGEQFF
j_gene: TRBJ2-1
v_gene: TRBV19

CDR3aa: CAISESGGSNSPLHF
j_gene: TRBJ1-6
v_gene: TRBV10-3

CDR3aa: CASSLVTGASGNTIYF
j_gene: TRBJ1-3
v_gene: TRBV5-1

CDR3aa: CASSPRPGQNNYGYTF
j_gene: TRBJ1-2
v_gene: TRBV19

CDR3aa: CASSSATGAGTDTQYF
j_gene: TRBJ2-3
v_gene: TRBV11-2

CDR3aa: CASSLAETDTQYF
j_gene: TRBJ2-3
v_gene: TRBV4-1

CDR3aa: CASSQDLGPQKDGYTF
j_gene: TRBJ1-2
v_gene: TRBV4-3

CDR3aa: CASSYMGEKLFF
j_gene: TRBJ1-4
v_gene: TRBV7-6